This T cell receptor beta chain stems from a study of T-cell reconstitution after alpha-beta-depleted transplantation in children. Points on this clonotype: What it binds is not known.

General observations from the study: At day 60, the high TCRbeta diversity found in some patients originated from recipient T cells and thymic progenitors that had survived. Fresh T-cell production supplied most of the T-cell counts and diversity seen one year after transplant. The study reportedly traced alpha-beta T cells about two months after transplant to several hundred expanded graft clones.

In germline, CDR1 is GTSNPN, CDR2 SVGIG (reference sequence). The CDR3 runs 13 residues. The V gene lost 4 bases and the J gene lost 0 bases, with 10 bases spanning the gap. Unique molecular identifiers were used in preparing the TCRbeta library. TCRdb independently ran MiXCR on the PCR reads; one entry per CDR3 protein. The sample records 600,000 to 800,000 distinct CDR3 sequences, roughly 13% being singletons. This clonotype was obtained from a girl aged 2-10 years with congenital amegakaryocytic thrombocytopenia, due to receive a stem cell transplant. The genes are TRBV30 and TRBJ2-7; possibly TRBD1 for D (6 bases). The source was PBMCs, collected before TCRalphabeta/CD19-depleted stem cell transplant. Here the CDR3 reads CAWTGAISYEQYF. As DNA, the CDR3 is TGTGCCTGGACAGGGGCTATCTCCTACGAGCAGTACTTC.